This TCR beta chain derives from a study of T cell repertoires in cytomegalovirus infection (dated by TCRdb to the late 2010s). The study in broad terms: The HLA type of each donor mattered for the analysis, because public TCR beta signatures pointed to carriage of CMV infection along with the matching HLA type. Points the paper makes about the study in general: The ex vivo response was dominated by HLA-C-restricted CMV-specific TCR beta clonotypes, and the single most frequent clonotype in two of eight donors was supplied by these HLA-C-restricted clonotypes. In both this cohort and an independent approximately 350-donor cohort, the cumulative frequency of public TCR beta family members distinguished carriers of CMV infection plus the relevant HLA type.

TCRdb lists the instrument as Illumina HiSeq 1500. TCRdb trimmed the raw reads at Q25, called clones with MiXCR and kept productive beta chains. Identical CDR3 protein sequences are pooled into one entry, listed with their most common genes and DNA. The sample contains under 100,000 distinct CDR3 sequences, roughly 3.5% of them found a single time. The ten largest make up over 4.5% of the sample. The sample holds many counts of this clonotype. This receptor's antigen is unknown. Nothing much larger sits one base from this clone, and base qualities are not available. The sequenced material came from PBMCs. The TCR was taken from a human donor in good health (CMV status not recorded). Some clones in this sample may be carry-over from other donors' samples.

The CDR3 protein: CASSQESGTGQYF. In nucleotides, the sequence is TGCGCCAGCAGCCAAGAGAGCGGGACGGGGCAGTACTTC. The V gene is TRBV4-1 and the J gene is TRBJ2-7, with TRBD2 matching 7 junction bases. The junction shows trimming of 0 bases on V and 9 bases on J, and the gene matches do not reach 5 bases of it. Its CDR3 holds 13 amino acids, cysteine through phenylalanine. The DNA shown is the 39-base CDR3, in frame from base 1. CDR1 and CDR2 are drawn from the germline V gene: MGHRA, YSYEKL.